One sample yielded the 15 T cell receptor beta chains listed below, sequenced in a study of T cell therapy after organ transplantation. The method was immunoSEQ multiplex PCR; TCRdb's version includes in-frame clones alone and lacks a portion of them. The data contain 5,800 or so clones, around 70% of them singletons. As to time point: 4-8 weeks after completion of therapy. No antigen has been assigned to these receptors. The input for sequencing was CD8+ T cells from blood, taken after autologous CMV-specific T cell therapy. The receptor source for this set is a human patient who had received a solid organ transplant and had CMV disease. Some T cells may be the graft donor's.

The V gene is TRBV6-5, the J gene TRBJ1-3; no firm D call. V lost 0 bases, J lost 2 bases, and 11 bases lay in between. The germline V gene has CDR1 MNHEY and CDR2 SVGAGI. CDR3 length equals 16 residues. The CDR3 bases are TGTGCCAGCAGTTACTCCACCTTCGGGCCTGGAAACACCATATATTTT. Protein sequence: CASSYSTFGPGNTIYF.

The CDR3: CASRPSATQSSYNEQFF. CDR3 nucleotide sequence: TGTGCCAGCAGGCCTTCGGCTACTCAGAGCTCCTACAATGAGCAGTTCTTC. The genes are TRBV5-4 and TRBJ2-1, with D uncertain. CDR1 is SGHNT and CDR2 is YYREEE in the germline V gene (reference sequence). The V and J ends lost 5 bases and 0 bases respectively, with 18 bases between them. CDR3 length: 17 residues.

The chain carries TRBV2 and TRBJ1-4; unclear D gene. The CDR3 spans 15 residues. Germline CDR1 and CDR2: SNHLY and FYNNEI. V lost 1 base and J 8 bases, leaving 14 bases between the germline ends. The CDR3 DNA sequence: TGTGCCAGCAGTGAAGGGTCAGGAATTGGGGAAAAACTGTTTTTT. Translation gives CASSEGSGIGEKLFF.

This clone rates as large. This chain joins TRBV19 and TRBJ1-1, with D tentatively TRBD1 (6 bases). V was cut by 4 bases and J by 1 base, with 10 bases left in between. There are 14 residues in the CDR3. Per germline, CDR1 LNHDA and CDR2 SQIVND (reference sequence). The CDR3 coding sequence is TGTGCCAGTAGTAGCCGGACAGCGAACACTGAAGCTTTCTTT. This gives the protein CASSSRTANTEAFF.

The V gene is TRBV6-6, the J gene TRBJ2-7; D remains ambiguous. Germline V gene data show CDR1 as MNHNY and CDR2 as SVGAGI (reference sequence). The CDR3 runs 14 residues. V lost 4 bases and J lost 0, with 10 bases in between. The CDR3 coding sequence is TGTGCCAGCAGTTTAACCCAAAGCTCCTACGAGCAGTACTTC. It translates to CASSLTQSSYEQYF.

Regarding this clone: Mismatch with germline at one junction end may stem from a read error. The gene calls are TRBV7-9 and TRBJ2-7, with TRBD2 matching over 7 bases. The CDR3 is 14 residues long. CDR1 SEHNR and CDR2 FQNEAQ come from the germline V gene (reference sequence). CDR3 sequence reads: CASSHGEGNYEQYF. The CDR3 DNA is TGCGCCAGCAGCCATGGGGAGGGGAACTACGAGCAGTACTTC.

The chain combines TRBV5-5 with TRBJ2-5; D is ambiguous. This CDR3 contains 14 residues. V was trimmed by 4 bases and J by 7 bases, leaving 17 bases between them. CDR1 SGHKS and CDR2 YYEKEE come from the germline V gene (reference sequence). This CDR3 is CASSLAYPTPTQYF. CDR3 DNA sequence: TGTGCCAGCAGCCTGGCTTATCCTACTCCGACCCAGTACTTC.

The chain uses TRBV4-3 and TRBJ2-3; TRBD2 matches 11 bases. In germline, CDR1 is LGHNA, CDR2 YSLEER. V was pared by 0 bases and J by 7 bases, with 9 bases of the junction left unmatched. This CDR3 is built from 17 residues. The CDR3 spells CASSQDDVAGGRNTQYF. The DNA of the CDR3 is TGCGCCAGCAGCCAAGATGATGTAGCGGGAGGGCGAAATACGCAGTATTTT.

The chain carries TRBV14 and TRBJ2-7; D may correspond to TRBD1 or TRBD2 (5 bases each). Germline CDR1 is SGHDN and CDR2 is FVKESK. This CDR3 has 15 amino acids. The V and J ends lost 0 bases and 7 bases respectively, with 16 bases between them. CDR3 nucleotides: TGTGCCAGCAGCCAAGAGGACGGTGGTGGGGGTGAGCAGTACTTC. This sequence encodes CASSQEDGGGGEQYF.

The chain combines TRBV10-1 with TRBJ2-1, with TRBD2 identical over 7 bases. Germline V gene data show CDR1 as WNHNN and CDR2 as SYGVQD (reference sequence). There are 19 residues in the CDR3. The J segment lost 1 base and the V segment lost 0 bases, leaving 12 bases of the junction unmatched. The CDR3 is CASSESMDSGYQSYNEQFF. The CDR3 region has the DNA TGCGCCAGCAGTGAGTCGATGGATAGCGGGTATCAATCCTACAATGAGCAGTTCTTC.

For the CDR3, the DNA is TGTGCCAGCAGTTGGAGGGGCGCCTCTGGAAACACCATATATTTT. Its translation is CASSWRGASGNTIYF. The chain employs TRBV19 and TRBJ1-3, with a tentative D call TRBD1 (5 bases). CDR3 length: 15 residues. V dropped 9 bases and J dropped 0 bases, with 15 bases sitting between them. Germline V gene lookup returns CDR1 LNHDA and CDR2 SQIVND (reference sequence).

This chain connects TRBV7-6 to TRBJ2-5; 7 bases map to TRBD2. CDR1 is SGHVS and CDR2 is FNYEAQ in the germline V gene. After removal of 1 base from V and 5 bases from J, the junction contained 19 bases not matched to a gene. The CDR3 covers 19 residues. CDR3 nucleotide sequence: TGTGCCAGCAGCTTAGTCCCCCCCCAAGGGTTGGGGGAGGGGGAGACCCAGTACTTC. Amino acid sequence: CASSLVPPQGLGEGETQYF. The full variable domain, completed using reference TRBV7-6 and TRBJ2-5, is GAGVSQSPRYKVTKRGQDVALRCDPISGHVSLYWYRQALGQGPEFLTYFNYEAQQDKSGLPNDRFSAERPEGSISTLTIQRTEQRDSAMYRCASSLVPPQGLGEGETQYFGPGTRLLVL.

V usage is TRBV7-6 and J usage is TRBJ2-1; 10 bases align to TRBD2. The trim removed 0 bases at V and 5 bases at J, leaving 13 bases unmatched. This CDR3 has 19 amino acids. Germline CDR1 reads SGHVS; CDR2 reads FNYEAQ. The CDR3 nucleotides are TGTGCCAGCAGCTTAGCGGGGAGGACTAGCGGAAATCTCCACAATGAGCAGTTCTTC. It codes for CASSLAGRTSGNLHNEQFF.

The chain combines TRBV12-2 with TRBJ2-7; no DNA check was done on the table's D call, TRBD1. TRBV12-2 counts as a pseudogene. CDR3 size: 15 residues. CDR3 amino acids: CASRFGTEDRYEQYF. DNA of the CDR3: TGTGCAAGTCGCTTCGGGACAGAAGACCGGTACGAGCAGTACTTC.

The rearrangement uses TRBV7-6 and TRBJ2-3; the match to TRBD1 covers 10 bases. V lost 6 bases to trimming and J lost 7 bases; unmatched junction nucleotides: 7. CDR3 length: 14 residues. Germline CDR1 is SGHVS and CDR2 is FNYEAQ. CDR3 sequence: CASSPRTGGNTQYF. The CDR3 DNA is TGTGCCAGCAGTCCCCGGACAGGGGGGAATACGCAGTATTTT.